Listed below are T cell receptor beta chains from one sample, sequenced in a study of blood T cell repertoires in COVID-19. Clones were read by immunoSEQ multiplex PCR, and TCRdb kept only the in-frame ones, dropping some. The sample has approximately 170,000 clones; about 83% are singletons. The specimen sequenced was peripheral blood. The receptors come from a man aged 18 to 35 with active or convalescent COVID-19. Both conserved end residues are part of each CDR3. The order of the fields is J gene, V gene, D gene, clone size, CDR3 DNA, CDR3 protein. D genes are given only for firm matches. Where a row states a size, it is once, few, many or the class of an expanded clone; other rows omit it.

TRBJ2-3,TRBV20-1,-,-,TGCAGTGCCAGTCGGGACTCAAGCACAGATACGCAGTATTTT,CSASRDSSTDTQYF
TRBJ1-3,TRBV6-6,-,-,TGTGCCAGCACACTGGGGGGGGCTAGCTCTGGAAACACCATATATTTT,CASTLGGASSGNTIYF
TRBJ1-2,TRBV5-6,TRBD1,-,TGTGCCAGCAGCTTGGCTGCCGGGACAGGGACAAGTGGGGTCTATGGCTACACCTTC,CASSLAAGTGTSGVYGYTF
TRBJ1-1,TRBV7-2,-,-,TGTGCCAGCAAAAAACAGGCGGGGGGCACTGAAGCTTTCTTT,CASKKQAGGTEAFF
TRBJ2-1,TRBV2,-,once,TGTGCCAGCACCCCTCTTCGGGAACAGCAGTTCTTC,CASTPLREQQFF
TRBJ2-1,TRBV11-2,TRBD2,-,TGTGCCAGCAGTCCCTCCGGGGGTGCTGGACTAGCGGGGGGGAGCTCCTACAATGAGCAGTTCTTC,CASSPSGGAGLAGGSSYNEQFF
TRBJ2-3,TRBV5-1,-,-,TGCGCCAGCAGCTGGACCCGACAGGAGGTTACAGATACGCAGTATTTT,CASSWTRQEVTDTQYF
TRBJ2-1,TRBV5-1,TRBD1,-,TGCGCCAGCAGCCCCGGGACAGGGGACTACAATGAGCAGTTCTTC,CASSPGTGDYNEQFF
TRBJ1-2,TRBV10-3,TRBD1,-,TGTGCCATCAGTGAGCTAGGGGGCGGCTATGGCTACACCTTC,CAISELGGGYGYTF
TRBJ2-5,TRBV2,-,once,TGTGCCAGCAGAGCCGATTCTGCGGGATATGAGACCCAGTACTTC,CASRADSAGYETQYF
TRBJ1-2,TRBV19,-,-,TGTGCCAGTAGTGTGTCGGTTGGCTACACCTTC,CASSVSVGYTF
TRBJ2-1,TRBV5-1,TRBD2,-,TGCGCCAGCAGCTTCCCCGGGACTAGCGGGAGGAAAGATGAGCAGTTCTTC,CASSFPGTSGRKDEQFF
TRBJ1-5,TRBV7-2,-,-,TGTGCCAGCAGCTTTATGCAGGCAAATCAGCCCCAGCATTTT,CASSFMQANQPQHF
TRBJ2-5,TRBV28,-,-,TGTGCCAGCAGTAGGACTGGGGGGGAGACCCAGTACTTC,CASSRTGGETQYF
TRBJ2-7,TRBV4-1,TRBD1,-,TGCGCCAGTGCCGCCGGGACAGCCTACGAGCAGTACTTC,CASAAGTAYEQYF
TRBJ2-6,TRBV10-1,TRBD2,-,TGCGCCAGCAGTGAGACTAGCGGGGGGGCCGCTGGGGCCAACGTCCTGACTTTC,CASSETSGGAAGANVLTF
TRBJ2-3,TRBV24-1,TRBD2,once,TGTGCCACCAGTGGGGTGGGAGCGGGGGCTAGCACAGATACGCAGTATTTT,CATSGVGAGASTDTQYF
TRBJ1-5,TRBV28,TRBD1,few,TGTGCCAGCGTCTCCCCGCGCAGGGGGTTGTGGCAGCCCCAGCATTTT,CASVSPRRGLWQPQHF
TRBJ2-1,TRBV7-3,TRBD1,-,TGTGCCAGCAGCCCGGACAGGGGTGCGTTCAATGAGCAGTTCTTC,CASSPDRGAFNEQFF
TRBJ1-2,TRBV29-1,-,-,TGCAGCGCGAGGGAGAACTATGGCTACACCTTC,CSARENYGYTF
TRBJ1-1,TRBV7-9,TRBD1,-,TGTGCCAGCAGCACCCGGCTGACAGGGCCCACTGAAGCTTTCTTT,CASSTRLTGPTEAFF
TRBJ1-2,TRBV6-5,-,-,TGTGCCAGCAGCCTCAGGGAGGGGAGAGGCTACACCTTC,CASSLREGRGYTF
TRBJ1-6,TRBV2,TRBD1,-,TGTGCCAGGGGACAGACGAATTCACCCCTCCACTTT,CARGQTNSPLHF